What follows are 27 T cell receptor beta chains derived from one specimen sequenced in a study of blood T cell repertoires in COVID-19. TCRdb's copy holds only in-frame clones and misses some; the assay was immunoSEQ multiplex PCR. The sample comprises 250,000 to 300,000 clones, roughly 90% of which are singletons, and approximately 3% rests with the top ten. The sample was peripheral blood. The receptors originated from a woman aged 25 to 39 with active or convalescent COVID-19.

A word on this clone: The sample contains more than one DNA sequence encoding this CDR3. The CDR3 DNA is TGTGCCAGCAGTCTTAGCCGGGGGGGAAATCAGCCCCAGCATTTT. Its protein is CASSLSRGGNQPQHF. The chain links TRBV27 to TRBJ1-5, with D possibly TRBD1 on 5 matching bases. The germline V and J ends were trimmed by 5 bases and 4 bases, with 15 bases remaining between them. The CDR3 is 15 residues long. The germline V gene encodes CDR1 MNHEY and CDR2 SMNVEV (reference sequence).

The chain joins TRBV6-5 to TRBJ1-2, with 7 bases lining up with TRBD1. Germline trimming cut 11 bases from V and 4 bases from J; bases unmatched to any gene: 4. From germline, CDR1 is MNHEY and CDR2 SVGAGI. This CDR3 spans 11 amino acids. CDR3 residues: CAAGGFYGYTF. DNA for the CDR3: TGTGCCGCAGGGGGGTTCTATGGCTACACCTTC.

V usage is TRBV7-9 and J usage is TRBJ1-2, with 10 bases aligning to TRBD1. The CDR3 consists of 14 residues. V lost 5 bases, J lost 8 bases, and 8 bases stayed unmatched. Germline loops: CDR1 SEHNR, CDR2 FQNEAQ (reference sequence). The CDR3 region is CASSATGTGEGYTF. The DNA for the CDR3 is TGTGCCAGCAGCGCCACCGGGACAGGGGAAGGCTACACCTTC.

The chain uses TRBV5-8 and TRBJ1-2; TRBD1 matches at 7 bases. The CDR3 is 13 residues long. V was clipped by 7 bases and J by 1 base; unmatched bases: 4. Germline V gene sequence: CDR1 SGHTS, CDR2 YDEGEE. Written as DNA, the CDR3 is TGTGCCAGCTCCCGACAGGGTAACTATGGCTACACCTTC. Translated, it gives CASSRQGNYGYTF.

V gene TRBV5-1 combines with J gene TRBJ1-2; 9 bases align to TRBD1. Germline V lookup: CDR1 SGHRS, CDR2 YFSETQ. Trimming cost V 0 bases and J 6 bases; bases outside gene matches: 9. There are 16 residues in the CDR3. DNA for the CDR3: TGCGCCAGCAGCTTGGCCGGGGGACAGGGTGGGGATGGCTACACCTTC. Translated: CASSLAGGQGGDGYTF.

This chain uses TRBV7-8 with TRBJ1-6; TRBD1 is a possible D gene (6 bases). Germline V gives CDR1 SGHVS, CDR2 FQNEAQ. CDR3 length: 15 residues. V lost 3 bases and J 6 bases, leaving 12 bases between the germline ends. The CDR3 nucleotides are TGTGCCAGCAGCTTCGGACAGTCGATTAATTCACCCCTCCACTTT. It specifies CASSFGQSINSPLHF.

The genes are TRBV19 and TRBJ1-5, with a weak D call TRBD1 (5 bases). The CDR3 loop spans 15 amino acids. Germline CDR1 LNHDA, CDR2 SQIVND (reference sequence). The V gene lost 3 bases and the J gene lost 6 bases, with 15 bases spanning the gap. CDR3 sequence (DNA): TGTGCCAGTAGTATTTACGTCAGGGAAGGTCAGCCCCAGCATTTT. Its translation is CASSIYVREGQPQHF.

The rearrangement uses TRBV18 and TRBJ1-2; D remains unclear. The germline V and J ends were trimmed by 2 bases and 3 bases, with 16 bases remaining between them. Germline V gene data show CDR1 as KGHSH and CDR2 as LQKENI. The CDR3 has 16 amino acids. The DNA for the CDR3 is TGTGCCAGCTCACCATATGTGGTAGAAGTTGACTATGGCTACACCTTC. As protein: CASSPYVVEVDYGYTF.

V gene TRBV27 combines with J gene TRBJ2-1, with TRBD1 identical over 9 bases. Unmatched junction bases numbered 7, after V lost 4 bases and J lost 9 bases. The CDR3 is made up of 14 amino acids. Germline V lookup: CDR1 MNHEY, CDR2 SMNVEV (reference sequence). In DNA, the CDR3 is TGTGCCAGCAGTTATCTACAGGGGGCGGCTGAGCAGTTCTTC. It codes for CASSYLQGAAEQFF.

V gene TRBV6-2 or TRBV6-3 combines with J gene TRBJ1-2; tentatively, D is TRBD1 (5 bases). Trimming removed 2 bases from V and 4 bases from J, with 11 bases in between. Germline CDR1 is MNHEY and CDR2 is SVGEGT. The CDR3 has 14 amino acids. DNA for the CDR3: TGTGCCAGCAGTTACCTCCGGGGGAGCTATGGCTACACCTTC. Amino acid sequence: CASSYLRGSYGYTF.

A few counts support this clone. The chain joins TRBV5-1 to TRBJ1-6, with a possible D match to TRBD1 (5 bases). There are 15 residues in the CDR3. V was clipped by 0 bases and J by 5 bases, with 9 bases between them. Germline CDR1 is SGHRS and CDR2 is YFSETQ. Here the CDR3 DNA reads TGCGCCAGCAGCTTGGGGACAAGGGATAATTCACCCCTCCACTTT. Amino acids: CASSLGTRDNSPLHF.

This sequence joins TRBV7-2 and TRBJ1-3; D gene unclear. The germline V and J ends were trimmed by 5 bases and 0 bases, with 14 bases remaining between them. The germline CDR1 and CDR2 sequences are SGHTA and FQGNSA. The CDR3 length is 16 residues. This CDR3 reads CASSPAPSGSGNTIYF. CDR3 DNA sequence: TGTGCCAGCAGCCCCGCCCCATCAGGCTCTGGAAACACCATATATTTT.

This chain links TRBV24-1 with TRBJ1-5; D perhaps matches TRBD1 (5 bases). The V end lost 7 bases, the J end lost 4 bases, and 19 bases lay between the germline ends. From germline, CDR1 is KGHDR and CDR2 SFDVKD. The CDR3 has 16 amino acids. The CDR3 DNA reads as TGTGCCACCAGCGAAGGGGTGGCTCAGGGTAATCAGCCCCAGCATTTT. Its protein is CATSEGVAQGNQPQHF.

The V gene is TRBV2, the J gene TRBJ1-2; maybe TRBD1 (6 bases). Germline V gene lookup returns CDR1 SNHLY and CDR2 FYNNEI. V gave up 0 bases and J gave up 6 bases, with 14 bases separating them. The CDR3 spans 15 residues. The CDR3 sequence is CASSEALQGSDGYTF. The CDR3 DNA reads TGTGCCAGCAGTGAAGCGCTCCAGGGGAGCGATGGCTACACCTTC.

J is TRBJ2-7 and V is TRBV6-5; no definite D call. V was cut by 6 bases and J by 0 bases, with 12 bases left in between. This CDR3 contains 14 residues. Germline CDR1 reads MNHEY; CDR2 reads SVGAGI. The CDR3 loop reads CASRIMHSSYEQYF. CDR3 bases: TGTGCCAGCAGAATAATGCACAGCTCCTACGAGCAGTACTTC.

The rearrangement joins TRBV27 to TRBJ2-7; a possible D gene is TRBD2 (7 bases). Trimming removed 5 bases at V and 7 bases at J, with 24 bases between. The germline gives CDR1 MNHEY, CDR2 SMNVEV (reference sequence). CDR3 size: 16 residues. As DNA, the CDR3 is TGTGCCAGCAGTCCCTTAAGATTGGGGGGGCCGGAGGAGCAGTACTTC. It codes for CASSPLRLGGPEEQYF.

V is TRBV30 and J is TRBJ1-6, with D uncertain. The CDR3 sequence is 15 residues long. Trimming shortened V by 0 bases and J by 2 bases, and 8 bases separated the two germline ends. Germline CDR1 GTSNPN, CDR2 SVGIG (reference sequence). CDR3 protein: CAWSVRGTYNSPLHF. The CDR3 coding sequence is TGTGCCTGGAGTGTACGAGGAACCTATAATTCACCCCTCCACTTT. The full variable domain, rest sourced from reference TRBV30 and TRBJ1-6, is SQTIHQWPATLVQPVGSPLSLECTVEGTSNPNLYWYRQAAGRGLQLLFYSVGIGQISSEVPQNLSASRPQDRQFILSSKKLLLSDSGFYLCAWSVRGTYNSPLHFGNGTRLTVT.

The chain couples TRBV7-2 to TRBJ1-5; 9 nucleotides agree with TRBD1. The CDR3 sequence is 15 residues long. With V trimmed by 5 bases and J by 3 bases, 5 bases remained unmatched. Germline values: CDR1 SGHTA, CDR2 FQGNSA. CDR3 loop: CASSPDRGSNQPQHF. In nucleotides, the CDR3 is TGTGCCAGCAGCCCGGACAGGGGCTCCAATCAGCCCCAGCATTTT.

This chain connects TRBV3-1 (or the pseudogene TRBV3-2) to TRBJ2-3; maybe TRBD2 (6 bases). This CDR3 is 16 amino acids long. Germline CDR1 and CDR2: LGHDT and YNNKEL (reference sequence). Trimming left V 5 bases short and J 2 bases short, with 17 bases between. The CDR3 DNA reads as TGTGCCAGCAGCACCGGGGTTAGCGGATACACAGATACGCAGTATTTT. Translation gives CASSTGVSGYTDTQYF.

The chain employs TRBV11-3 and TRBJ2-3; 7 positions match TRBD2. The CDR3 sequence is 14 residues long. V dropped 1 base and J dropped 4; count of bases not matched to a gene: 2. Germline CDR1 SGHNT, CDR2 YENEEA. CDR3 nucleotides: TGTGCCAGCAGCTTAGTGGGGGGGGCAGATACGCAGTATTTT. Its translation is CASSLVGGADTQYF.

The J gene is TRBJ2-5, the V gene TRBV2, with 11 positions matching TRBD1. The V gene's germline CDR1 is SNHLY and CDR2 FYNNEI. The CDR3 consists of 15 residues. After removal of 5 bases from V and 6 bases from J, the junction contained 8 bases not matched to a gene. The CDR3 DNA is TGTGCCAGCAGTCCTGGACAGGGGGCTGGGCAGACCCAGTACTTC. It encodes CASSPGQGAGQTQYF.

This clone came up once. The J gene is TRBJ2-1, the V gene TRBV27; tentative D call: TRBD2 (7 bases). V lost 4 bases and J lost 0, with 13 bases in between. Germline V lookup: CDR1 MNHEY, CDR2 SMNVEV (reference sequence). The CDR3 consists of 16 residues. The CDR3, as DNA: TGTGCCAGCAGTTGGGAGGGGGGTACCTCCTACAATGAGCAGTTCTTC. Amino acid sequence: CASSWEGGTSYNEQFF.

J is TRBJ1-5 and V is TRBV28; 9 bases align to TRBD1. From germline, CDR1 is MDHEN and CDR2 SYDVKM. V lost 3 bases, J lost 3 bases, and 6 bases stayed unmatched. This CDR3 region has 16 residues. As DNA, the CDR3 is TGTGCCAGCAGTTTGCCCGGGACAGGGCCCAATCAGCCCCAGCATTTT. This translates into CASSLPGTGPNQPQHF. The complete variable domain, with remaining parts taken from reference TRBV28 and TRBJ1-5, reads DVKVTQSSRYLVKRTGEKVFLECVQDMDHENMFWYRQDPGLGLRLIYFSYDVKMKEKGDIPEGYSVSREKKERFSLILESASTNQTSMYLCASSLPGTGPNQPQHFGDGTRLSIL.

The CDR3 coding sequence is TGTGCCAGCAGTTACTTATCAGGGGGTGGAGAGACCCAGTACTTC. Its translation is CASSYLSGGGETQYF. The gene calls are TRBV6-6 and TRBJ2-5; 7 bases map to TRBD1. Germline CDR1 is MNHNY and CDR2 is SVGAGI (reference sequence). V trimming: 1 base; J trimming: 4 bases; junction bases outside the gene matches: 6. The CDR3 consists of 15 residues.

The chain is built from TRBV12-3 or TRBV12-4 and TRBJ2-7; weak D call: TRBD1 (7 bases). V gave up 3 bases and J gave up 7 bases, with 10 bases separating them. The CDR3 totals 12 residues. The CDR3 sequence: CASSFQGGEQYF. In nucleotides, the CDR3 is TGTGCCAGCAGTTTTCAGGGGGGAGAGCAGTACTTC.

V and J are TRBV21-1 and TRBJ2-1; the table's D call of TRBD1 was not tested on the DNA. TRBV21-1 is reported as a pseudogene. The CDR3 is 12 residues long. Here the CDR3 reads CASSKGQNEQFF. The DNA for the CDR3 is TGTGCCAGCAGCAAGGGCCAGAATGAGCAGTTCTTC.

The chain employs TRBV18 and TRBJ1-3; D remains ambiguous. Trimming cost V 2 bases and J 0 bases, with 8 bases left between them. Germline CDR1 is KGHSH and CDR2 is LQKENI. The CDR3 consists of 15 residues. For the CDR3, the DNA is TGTGCCAGCTCACCAGTAGCCGACTCTGGAAACACCATATATTTT. Translation: CASSPVADSGNTIYF.